This T cell receptor (beta chain) was captured in a study of T cell responses to AZD1222 COVID-19 vaccine. Study-wide points: Clonal diversity may have been underestimated in mostly white British donors. Baseline testing showed seropositivity in only six AZD1222 recipients. Spike-specific TCR depth and breadth grew after two AZD1222 doses. Only after the peak T cell response were repertoires sampled.

Generated by immunoSEQ multiplex PCR, the TCRdb table keeps only in-frame clones and is missing some. The data contain 250,000 to 300,000 clones, around 93% of them seen just once; the ten biggest clones take up around 0.5%. To note about this clone: What it recognizes is unknown.

Sequencing was performed on peripheral blood, taken 28 days after the second AZD1222 dose. The source of this sequence is an adult who received the AZD1222 COVID-19 vaccine.

Written as DNA, the CDR3 is TGTGCCAGCAGCTTAGAGGAAGGAAACACCATATATTTT. This codes for CASSLEEGNTIYF. The chain combines TRBV11-3 with TRBJ1-3, with D uncertain. V was shortened by 0 bases and J by 4 bases, with 4 bases between the two germline ends. The germline V gene has CDR1 SGHNT and CDR2 YENEEA. This CDR3 contains 13 residues.